These 20 T cell receptor beta chains share one sample of origin, sequenced in a study of memory CD4+ T cells and cytomegalovirus serostatus. Libraries were prepared by immunoSEQ multiplex PCR; TCRdb keeps only in-frame clonotypes and omits some of them. The top ten hold about 0.7% of the sample, which has 40,000 to 55,000 clones, 75% to 85% seen once. Single viable CD3+CD4+CD8-CD45RO+ cells were sorted as the memory CD4+ T cells. Sequencing input: memory CD4+ T cells from blood. Receptors originate from an adult in good health and CMV-seronegative.

This clone was observed a few times. The chain uses TRBV29-1 and TRBJ2-3; 13 bases fit TRBD2. J was trimmed by 0 bases and V by 6 bases; bases with no gene match: 12. The CDR3 is 18 amino acids. CDR1 and CDR2 (germline): SQVTM, ANQGSEA. The CDR3 bases are TGCAGCGTAAGACGACTAGCGGGAGGACGATTTAGCACAGATACGCAGTATTTT. Its protein product is CSVRRLAGGRFSTDTQYF.

This chain connects TRBV6-5 to TRBJ2-2, with D tentatively TRBD2 (6 bases). Trimming shortened V by 6 bases and J by 1 base, and 12 bases separated the two germline ends. The CDR3 sequence is 15 residues long. The V gene's germline CDR1 is MNHEY and CDR2 SVGAGI. CDR3 residues: CASSPGVGNTGELFF. In DNA, the CDR3 is TGTGCCAGCAGCCCGGGAGTGGGGAACACCGGGGAGCTGTTTTTT.

This chain links TRBV11-2 with TRBJ2-2; D possibly corresponds to TRBD2 (6 bases). This CDR3 has 15 residues. V shed 5 bases and J shed 6 bases, with 16 bases lying between them. Looked up from germline, CDR1 is SGHAT and CDR2 is FQNNGV. Written as DNA, the CDR3 is TGTGCCAGCAGCGGACTGACCTCGGGGGCCGGGGAGCTGTTTTTT. This translates into CASSGLTSGAGELFF.

This rearrangement joins TRBV5-4 to TRBJ2-3; TRBD2 aligns across 11 bases. CDR1 and CDR2 from the germline V gene are SGHNT and YYREEE (reference sequence). The J segment lost 0 bases and the V segment lost 0 bases, leaving 6 bases of the junction unmatched. The CDR3 sequence is 18 residues long. This chain's CDR3 is CASSLGLAGFTSTDTQYF. The CDR3 DNA reads as TGTGCCAGCAGCTTGGGACTAGCGGGGTTTACTAGCACAGATACGCAGTATTTT.

The chain carries TRBV7-3 and TRBJ2-3, with D maybe TRBD2 (6 bases). Germline CDR1 is SGHTA and CDR2 is FQGTGA. The CDR3 runs to 14 residues. V lost 1 base and J 1 base, leaving 6 bases between the germline ends. The CDR3 DNA reads TGTGCCAGCAGCTTAAGCGGGGGCACAGATACGCAGTATTTT. Translation gives CASSLSGGTDTQYF.

The chain joins TRBV21-1 to TRBJ2-1; the D call of TRBD1 is as the table states it, not checked on the DNA. TRBV21-1 is a recognized pseudogene. This CDR3 has 20 residues. The CDR3 loop reads CASSKESGQGASSGVHEQFF. Written as DNA, the CDR3 is TGTGCCAGCAGCAAAGAATCGGGACAGGGGGCTTCGTCGGGAGTCCATGAGCAGTTCTTC.

The chain joins TRBV2 to TRBJ2-7, with 7 bases matching TRBD2. Germline CDR1 is SNHLY and CDR2 is FYNNEI. The CDR3 consists of 13 residues. V gave up 4 bases and J gave up 4 bases; unmatched junction bases: 4. The CDR3, as DNA: TGTGCCAGCAGTGGGACTAGGAGTTACGAGCAGTACTTC. Its protein is CASSGTRSYEQYF.

By share, this clone ranks as medium-sized. CDR3 DNA sequence: TGTGCCAGCAGTGAACCGGGACATTCGAACACTGAAGCTTTCTTT. It translates to CASSEPGHSNTEAFF. This chain connects TRBV2 to TRBJ1-1, with D possibly matching TRBD1 (6 bases). CDR3 length equals 15 residues. Germline CDR1 is SNHLY and CDR2 is FYNNEI. Trimming took off 2 bases at V and 1 base at J, with 11 bases between the two ends.

The chain combines TRBV10-2 with TRBJ2-2, with 11 bases lining up with TRBD2. Per germline, CDR1 WSHSY and CDR2 SAAADI. Losses at the gene ends were 7 bases for V and 4 bases for J; bases not matched to a gene: 2. The CDR3 is 14 amino acids. CDR3 protein: CASTGLAGTGELFF. CDR3 bases: TGCGCCAGCACCGGACTAGCGGGCACCGGGGAGCTGTTTTTT.

This sequence joins TRBV28 and TRBJ1-1; tentative D call: TRBD1 (6 bases). V lost 6 bases to trimming and J lost 0 bases, with 11 bases between them. The CDR3 runs 14 residues. Germline V CDR1 and CDR2: MDHEN, SYDVKM. CDR3 in amino acids: CASSLRQVNTEAFF. The CDR3 coding sequence is TGTGCCAGCAGCCTTAGACAGGTGAACACTGAAGCTTTCTTT.

V and J are TRBV5-1 and TRBJ1-1; no clear D. Trimming removed 4 bases at V and 0 bases at J, with 16 bases between. In germline, CDR1 is SGHRS, CDR2 YFSETQ. CDR3 size: 16 residues. Here the CDR3 reads CASSPIQASMNTEAFF. The CDR3 DNA sequence: TGCGCCAGCAGCCCCATTCAGGCTTCGATGAACACTGAAGCTTTCTTT.

The chain has TRBV2 and TRBJ2-7, with TRBD1 matching over 9 bases. Germline trimming cut 4 bases from V and 2 bases from J; bases unmatched to any gene: 0. Germline assignment: CDR1 SNHLY and CDR2 FYNNEI. This CDR3 comprises 13 residues. In nucleotides, the CDR3 is TGTGCCAGCAGTGGGGACAGGGCCTACGAGCAGTACTTC. Encoded protein: CASSGDRAYEQYF.

The chain links TRBV18 to TRBJ1-3, with D maybe TRBD1 (5 bases). This CDR3 has 16 residues. The V end was cut by 2 bases, the J end by 0 bases, with 11 bases between. Germline V gene lookup returns CDR1 KGHSH and CDR2 LQKENI. The CDR3 nucleotides read TGTGCCAGCTCACCAGCTGGACAAATCTCTGGAAACACCATATATTTT. It encodes CASSPAGQISGNTIYF.

The chain has TRBV10-3 and TRBJ2-2; the match to TRBD2 covers 8 bases. The germline gives CDR1 ENHRY, CDR2 SYGVKD. The CDR3 is 16 residues long. Trimming removed 7 bases from V and 5 bases from J; junction bases left unmatched: 12. The CDR3 is CAIKATAGEGTGELFF. The CDR3 DNA is TGTGCCATCAAGGCAACAGCGGGAGAGGGAACCGGGGAGCTGTTTTTT.

The chain links TRBV5-4 to TRBJ1-2; D gene unclear. The V end lost 2 bases, the J end lost 0 bases, and 11 bases lay between the germline ends. CDR1 and CDR2 (germline): SGHNT, YYREEE (reference sequence). This CDR3 has 15 residues. The CDR3, as DNA: TGTGCCAGCAGCTTTTCTGCAGTAGCTAACTATGGCTACACCTTC. It codes for CASSFSAVANYGYTF.

CDR3 coding DNA: TGTGCCAGCAGTCAGGGACAGGGCTACTCTGGAAACACCATATATTTT. Translated, it gives CASSQGQGYSGNTIYF. The V call is TRBV7-8, the J call TRBJ1-3; 9 bases fit TRBD1. Looked up from germline, CDR1 is SGHVS and CDR2 is FQNEAQ. With 6 bases clipped from V and 0 bases from J, the junction kept 6 bases outside the gene matches. This CDR3 spans 16 amino acids.

The rearrangement joins TRBV5-6 to TRBJ2-7; D is perhaps TRBD2 (6 bases). The length of the CDR3 is 15 residues. Trimming left V 2 bases short and J 0 bases short, with 12 bases between. Germline V gives CDR1 SGHDT, CDR2 YYEEEE. The CDR3 protein is CASSFVLGGSYEQYF. The CDR3 nucleotides read TGTGCCAGCAGCTTCGTATTGGGGGGCTCCTACGAGCAGTACTTC.

The chain has TRBV19 and TRBJ2-1; the match to TRBD2 covers 9 bases. CDR1 is LNHDA, CDR2 SQIVND, per germline (reference sequence). This CDR3 comprises 16 residues. J gave up 6 bases and V 3 bases, and 9 bases lay outside the gene matches. The CDR3 DNA sequence: TGTGCCAGTAGTATTGAGTTAGCGGGAGCGCGCAATGAGCAGTTCTTC. Protein sequence: CASSIELAGARNEQFF.

The J gene is TRBJ2-7, the V gene TRBV28; no clear D. V was trimmed by 6 bases and J by 5 bases, leaving 20 bases between them. Germline-derived CDR1 and CDR2 are MDHEN and SYDVKM. The CDR3 has 15 residues. The chain's CDR3 is CASRRNGDTNNEQYF. CDR3 DNA sequence: TGTGCCAGCAGGCGAAACGGAGATACAAACAACGAGCAGTACTTC.

This clone was seen a few times. This sequence joins TRBV5-6 and TRBJ2-3, with D perhaps TRBD1 or TRBD2 (6 bases each). Germline loops: CDR1 SGHDT, CDR2 YYEEEE. The V end lost 4 bases, the J end lost 3 bases, and 18 bases lay between the germline ends. The CDR3 has 16 residues. The CDR3 DNA reads as TGTGCCAGCAGCACGAACGGGGGACAAGAAACAGATACGCAGTATTTT. This encodes CASSTNGGQETDTQYF. The full variable domain, its missing parts supplied by reference TRBV5-6 and TRBJ2-3, is DAGVTQSPTHLIKTRGQQVTLRCSPKSGHDTVSWYQQALGQGPQFIFQYYEEEERQRGNFPDRFSGHQFPNYSSELNVNALLLGDSALYLCASSTNGGQETDTQYFGPGTRLTVL.